This T cell receptor (beta chain) originates from a study of technical replicates of blood from a few donors. This table comes from immunoSEQ multiplex PCR, and its TCRdb copy is limited to in-frame clones, with some not included. The repertoire includes approximately 92,000 clones, 95% of them detected once, and over 0.2% sits in the top ten. Germline loops: CDR1 SGDLS, CDR2 YYNGEE. Germline trimming cut 4 bases from V and 2 bases from J; bases unmatched to any gene: 3. The CDR3 totals 15 residues. This clonotype was sampled from a human donor in good health. Sequencing was carried out using T cells isolated from PBMCs. The V gene is TRBV9, the J gene TRBJ2-3, with 11 bases identical to TRBD2. The CDR3 reads CASSRSGGDTDTQYF. CDR3 DNA: TGTGCCAGCAGCCGTAGCGGGGGGGACACAGATACGCAGTATTTT.